This T cell receptor (beta chain) originates from a study of cytomegalovirus exposure and HLA in healthy donors (dated by TCRdb to 2015 to 2018). The study in broad terms: A later analysis indicated that the 90 to 150 validation repertoires were generated on the platform also employed for the 700 or so repertoires of the first cohort. In addition to the first cohort of 666 subjects, a separate validation cohort of about 120 different subjects was used. The aim of the study was to test whether cataloging public T cell receptors could identify signatures of past pathogen exposure. To predict cytomegalovirus infection status, the study brought together high-throughput TCR immunosequencing, statistical association of individual TCRs with disease status, and machine learning. The study at large found these results: Three of the identified cytomegalovirus-associated TCR beta chains were confirmed in vitro to be specific for cytomegalovirus antigens. The authors suggested that the approach could potentially be extended to other disease states and immunological phenotypes. The classifier was reported to diagnose cytomegalovirus status with high specificity and sensitivity in both the original cohort and the validation cohort. The study gave a list of about 170 TCR beta chains associated with cytomegalovirus. Most TCR sequences were observed very rarely across donors, whereas some public TCRs were present in many individuals. A later analysis lacked HLA typing for the validation cohort, so it scored co-occurrence in that cohort across all 110 or so repertoires. A later analysis found that TCRs clustered in the first cohort also tended to co-occur in the roughly 120 validation repertoires, with approximately 93% of cluster scores above 0.

Points on this clone: It lacks a known antigen. No base quality information exists; no much larger clone differs at one position.

The donors were included in the validation cohort of over a hundred subjects, a group kept apart from the approximately 700-subject first cohort. Library preparation used the immunoSEQ multiplex PCR assay. In the original analysis: A statistical classification framework was built to diagnose cytomegalovirus status from the catalog of TCR beta chain sequences. TCRdb provides this immuneACCESS table in a form limited to in-frame rearrangements. Some clones are lacking; in checked studies, under half of them reflect an unresolved V gene, and why the rest are absent is not known. That table gives V, J and clone size, and the DNA gave D and trimming. This sample gives under 300,000 clones in total; 65% to 90% of them show up just once. The ten largest clonotypes hold about 1% of the sample. There are 14 amino acids in the CDR3, from cysteine to phenylalanine inclusive. Only the CDR3 DNA stays, 42 bases, in frame from base 1. V loses 7 bases of germline sequence and J loses 4 bases, and the interval between the two ends is 16 bases. CDR1 and CDR2 (SNHLY, FYNNEI) derive from the germline V gene.

What was sequenced was PBMCs. The chain couples TRBV2 to TRBJ1-1, and possibly TRBD1, on 5 matching bases. The TCR was taken from a woman in her late teens or twenties in good health and CMV-seronegative. At the DNA level, the sequence is TGTGCCAGCATAGTCAGCGGGGGGAGCACTGAAGCTTTCTTT. Its protein is CASIVSGGSTEAFF.